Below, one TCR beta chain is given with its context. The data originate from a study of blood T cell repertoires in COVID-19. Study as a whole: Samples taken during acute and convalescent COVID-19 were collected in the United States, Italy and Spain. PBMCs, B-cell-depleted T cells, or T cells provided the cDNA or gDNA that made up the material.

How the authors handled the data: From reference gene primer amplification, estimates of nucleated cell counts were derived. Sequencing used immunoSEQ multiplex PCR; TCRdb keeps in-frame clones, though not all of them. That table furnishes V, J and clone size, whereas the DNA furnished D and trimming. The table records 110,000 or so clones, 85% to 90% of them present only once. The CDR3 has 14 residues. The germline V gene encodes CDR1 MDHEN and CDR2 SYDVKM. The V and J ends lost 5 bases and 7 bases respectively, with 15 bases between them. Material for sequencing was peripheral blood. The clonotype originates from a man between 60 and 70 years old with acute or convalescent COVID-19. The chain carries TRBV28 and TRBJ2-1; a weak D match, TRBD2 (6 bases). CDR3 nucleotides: TGTGCCAGCAGTGACGGGACTTATATAAATGAGCAGTTCTTC. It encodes CASSDGTYINEQFF.